The present entry profiles one TCR beta chain with its context. Noted time point: baseline, week 1 (first vaccination visit). As for treatment: pre-vaccination baseline after standard-of-care therapy. Repertoires were generated with immunoSEQ multiplex PCR, while TCRdb's copy carries only in-frame clones and drops some. The sample lists tens of thousands of clones; roughly four fifths were seen once. The entry originates in a study of a mutant IDH1 vaccine in newly diagnosed glioma. Study details: Mean patient age was roughly 43 years; 62.5% were male and about 38% female. Patients got radiotherapy, temozolomide, or both beforehand, and most got both.

Germline V gene lookup returns CDR1 SQVTM and CDR2 ANQGSEA. Germline trimming cut 3 bases from V and 5 bases from J; bases unmatched to any gene: 9. This CDR3 comprises 14 residues. The sequences come from PBMCs, collected from a glioma patient treated with radiotherapy, temozolomide or both. This clonotype was obtained from a man in his thirties or forties with glioma. The chain has TRBV29-1 and TRBJ1-2; the match to TRBD1 covers 7 bases. The CDR3 spells CSVEVRQGGYGYTF. In DNA form, the CDR3 reads TGCAGCGTTGAGGTTCGGCAGGGGGGATATGGCTACACCTTC.